The present T cell receptor beta chain was sequenced within a study of Ad26.COV2.S vaccination and SARS-CoV-2 variants. This sample's treatment: some 20 received Ad26.COV2.S at low or high dose, single or two shots; about 5 received placebo; per-sample allocation not given. Following the first vaccine or placebo injection, samples were taken on day 63. At a Boston site, the person donating was an adult of 18-55 years. The protocol was immunoSEQ multiplex PCR, while the TCRdb copy is restricted to in-frame clones and leaves out a portion. Here the sample spans a few hundred thousand clones, about nine tenths being singletons. With respect to this clone: Its antigen is not identified.

General study results and limits: Across vaccine and placebo recipients, the breadth of non-spike TCRs was similar.

The origin of this receptor is a person between 18 and 65 years old who received the Ad26.COV2.S COVID-19 vaccine or a placebo. The material sequenced was peripheral blood, taken in a trial of Ad26.COV2.S vaccine versus placebo.

CDR3 DNA sequence: TGTGCCAGCAGTTCCCCCCGGGACAGCCCCTACGAGCAGTACTTC. This translates into CASSSPRDSPYEQYF. This chain joins TRBV27 and TRBJ2-7; 7 bases align to TRBD1. Trimming removed 4 bases from V and 2 bases from J; junction bases left unmatched: 8. The CDR3 is made up of 15 amino acids. Germline CDR1 reads MNHEY; CDR2 reads SMNVEV (reference sequence).